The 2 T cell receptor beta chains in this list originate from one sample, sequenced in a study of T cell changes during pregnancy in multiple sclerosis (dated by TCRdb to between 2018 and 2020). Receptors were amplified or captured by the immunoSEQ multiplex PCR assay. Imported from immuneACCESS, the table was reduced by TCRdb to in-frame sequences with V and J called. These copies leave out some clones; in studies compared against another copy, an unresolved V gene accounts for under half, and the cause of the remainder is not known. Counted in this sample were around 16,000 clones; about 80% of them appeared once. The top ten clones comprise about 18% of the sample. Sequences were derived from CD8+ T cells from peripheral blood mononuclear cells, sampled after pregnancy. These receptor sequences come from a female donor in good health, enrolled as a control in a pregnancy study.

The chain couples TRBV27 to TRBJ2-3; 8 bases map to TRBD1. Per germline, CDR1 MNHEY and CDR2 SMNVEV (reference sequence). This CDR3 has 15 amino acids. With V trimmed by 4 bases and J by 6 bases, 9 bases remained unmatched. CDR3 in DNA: TGTGCCAGCAGTTCCCACTCTGACAGGGGTGATACGCAGTATTTT. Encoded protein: CASSSHSDRGDTQYF.

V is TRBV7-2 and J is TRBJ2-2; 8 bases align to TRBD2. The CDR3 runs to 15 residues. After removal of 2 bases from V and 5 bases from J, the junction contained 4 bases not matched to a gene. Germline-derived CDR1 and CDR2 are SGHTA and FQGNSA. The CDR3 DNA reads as TGTGCCAGCAGCTTAAGTCGGGGGGGAACCGGGGAGCTGTTTTTT. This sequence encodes CASSLSRGGTGELFF. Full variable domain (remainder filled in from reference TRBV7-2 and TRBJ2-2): GAGVSQSPSNKVTEKGKDVELRCDPISGHTALYWYRQSLGQGLEFLIYFQGNSAPDKSGLPSDRFSAERTGGSVSTLTIQRTQQEDSAVYLCASSLSRGGTGELFFGEGSRLTVL.